This passage covers 3 T cell receptor beta chains from one sample sequenced in a study of shared clonotypes between healthy human individuals. CD45RO negativity and positive selection for CCR7 defined naive CD8 cells, a population that excluded terminally differentiated effector memory CD45RA+ cells. Sequencing used immunoSEQ multiplex PCR; TCRdb keeps in-frame clones, though not all of them. The sample has just over 2,000,000 clones; about 95% are singletons. The sequencing input was naive CD8+ T cells sorted from blood. Receptors were obtained from a man between 18 and 35 years old in good health.

This chain uses TRBV13 with TRBJ1-2, with TRBD1 identical over 8 bases. The germline V gene has CDR1 PRHDT and CDR2 FYEKMQ (reference sequence). J lost 8 bases, V lost 5 bases, and 13 bases had no gene match. The CDR3 contains 15 residues. The CDR3 loop reads CASSPSGTGAGGYTF. The CDR3, as DNA: TGTGCCAGCAGCCCTAGCGGGACAGGAGCGGGAGGCTACACCTTC.

This chain uses TRBV28 with TRBJ1-2; 8 bases fit TRBD1. CDR3 size: 13 residues. J was trimmed by 2 bases and V by 11 bases; bases with no gene match: 7. CDR1 and CDR2 from the germline V gene are MDHEN and SYDVKM. CDR3 nucleotides: TGTGCCCATGGACAGGGCTTGAACTATGGCTACACCTTC. This translates into CAHGQGLNYGYTF.

The V and J genes are TRBV11-2 and TRBJ2-1, with a possible D match to TRBD1 (6 bases). CDR3 length: 16 amino acids. The germline V gene has CDR1 SGHAT and CDR2 FQNNGV. V was clipped by 0 bases and J by 1 base, with 10 bases between them. The CDR3 sequence: CASSLDYTGSYNEQFF. The DNA of the CDR3 is TGTGCCAGCAGCTTAGATTATACAGGGTCCTACAATGAGCAGTTCTTC.